The 26 T cell receptor beta chains reported below all come from one sample, sequenced in a study of control samples from healthy donors and cancer patients. Only in-frame clones appear in the TCRdb table, and some are missing; sequencing was by immunoSEQ multiplex PCR. The sample shows about 110,000 clones, 75% to 95% of them seen only once. The sample was blood. These receptors all come from a human donor in good health. The donor label of this sample is uncertain.

The count of this clone is one. The V and J genes are TRBV10-3 and TRBJ2-2, with D perhaps matching TRBD1 (6 bases). The V gene lost 9 bases and the J gene lost 2 bases, with 19 bases spanning the gap. The CDR3 covers 16 residues. CDR1 ENHRY and CDR2 SYGVKD come from the germline V gene. The CDR3 nucleotides are TGTGCCATACCGTCCCCCGGGACAACTAACACCGGGGAGCTGTTTTTT. Amino acid sequence: CAIPSPGTTNTGELFF.

The chain carries TRBV3-1 (or the pseudogene TRBV3-2) and TRBJ2-7, with 9 positions matching TRBD1. The CDR3 contains 18 residues. The V gene's germline CDR1 is LGHDT and CDR2 YNNKEL (reference sequence). J was trimmed by 1 base and V by 3 bases; bases with no gene match: 13. The CDR3 DNA reads TGTGCCAGCAGCCAGAATCACACGGGGGACAGGGTATCCTACGAGCAGTACTTC. Protein: CASSQNHTGDRVSYEQYF.

The rearrangement joins TRBV11-2 to TRBJ2-4, with 11 bases aligning to TRBD2. Germline lookup yields CDR1 SGHAT and CDR2 FQNNGV. V shed 3 bases, J shed 3 bases, and the junction held 7 bases outside the gene matches. This CDR3 has 17 residues. CDR3 in amino acids: CASSFSGGALDKNIQYF. The CDR3, as DNA: TGTGCCAGCAGCTTTAGCGGGGGGGCCCTGGACAAAAACATTCAGTACTTC. Full variable domain (remainder filled in from reference TRBV11-2 and TRBJ2-4): EAGVAQSPRYKIIEKRQSVAFWCNPISGHATLYWYQQILGQGPKLLIQFQNNGVVDDSQLPKDRFSAERLKGVDSTLKIQPAKLEDSAVYLCASSFSGGALDKNIQYFGAGTRLSVL.

This CDR3 is CASSLVTSADTQYF. The CDR3 DNA follows: TGTGCCAGCAGCTTAGTCACTAGTGCAGATACGCAGTATTTT. The gene calls are TRBV11-1 and TRBJ2-3; D may be TRBD2 (5 bases). The V and J ends lost 1 base and 4 bases respectively, with 9 bases between them. Looked up from germline, CDR1 is SGHAT and CDR2 is FQDESV (reference sequence). The CDR3 is 14 amino acids.

The chain joins TRBV29-1 to TRBJ1-4, with D possibly matching TRBD1 (6 bases). The CDR3 runs to 14 residues. Germline CDR1 reads SQVTM; CDR2 reads ANQGSEA. The ends were cut back, 4 bases at V and 8 bases at J, with 17 bases in the middle. The CDR3 loop reads CSVVEQGSPEKLFF. The CDR3 DNA follows: TGCAGCGTTGTAGAACAGGGCTCCCCAGAAAAACTGTTTTTT.

The genes are TRBV29-1 and TRBJ2-5; TRBD1 might be the D (6 bases). Trimming removed 4 bases at V and 7 bases at J, with 19 bases between. This CDR3 has 14 residues. Germline V gives CDR1 SQVTM, CDR2 ANQGSEA. CDR3 nucleotides: TGCAGCGTTGCCGGAACCAGGGGCGAGGGGACCCAGTACTTC. This sequence encodes CSVAGTRGEGTQYF. Complete variable domain (other parts from reference TRBV29-1 and TRBJ2-5): SAVISQKPSRDICQRGTSLTIQCQVDSQVTMMFWYRQQPGQSLTLIATANQGSEATYESGFVIDKFPISRPNLTFSTLTVSNMSPEDSSIYLCSVAGTRGEGTQYFGPGTRLLVL.

V usage is TRBV19 and J usage is TRBJ1-1; D uncertain. The germline CDR1 and CDR2 sequences are LNHDA and SQIVND (reference sequence). CDR3 length: 13 residues. V gave up 6 bases and J gave up 3 bases, with 11 bases separating them. The CDR3 reads CASSPGFYTEAFF. The CDR3 DNA reads TGTGCCAGTAGCCCCGGGTTTTACACTGAAGCTTTCTTT.

V gene TRBV10-2 combines with J gene TRBJ2-5, with TRBD2 identical over 8 bases. V lost 10 bases, J lost 0 bases, and 7 bases stayed unmatched. This CDR3 is built from 14 residues. In germline, CDR1 is WSHSY, CDR2 SAAADI. This CDR3 reads CATSRGGDQETQYF. DNA of the CDR3: TGCGCCACCTCCCGGGGGGGAGACCAAGAGACCCAGTACTTC.

The genes are TRBV5-5 and TRBJ2-7; D is uncertain. With 0 bases removed from V and 3 bases from J, the gap between germline ends came to 13 bases. The CDR3 extends over 15 amino acids. Germline CDR1 reads SGHKS; CDR2 reads YYEKEE (reference sequence). The CDR3 DNA is TGTGCCAGCAGCTTGGAAGGGTTGGACCACTACGAGCAGTACTTC. Translated: CASSLEGLDHYEQYF.

The chain is built from TRBV6-1 and TRBJ2-3; 11 nucleotides align to TRBD2. Germline CDR1 is MNHNS and CDR2 is SASEGT. CDR3 length equals 17 residues. V trimming: 2 bases; J trimming: 6 bases; junction bases outside the gene matches: 10. CDR3 bases: TGTGCCAGCAGTGAATCCCATAGCGGGGGGGCCAGGGATACGCAGTATTTT. This translates into CASSESHSGGARDTQYF.

This clone occurred once. The J gene is TRBJ2-7, the V gene TRBV18; the D gene could be TRBD1 or TRBD2 (7 bases each). The germline V gene encodes CDR1 KGHSH and CDR2 LQKENI. CDR3 length: 14 amino acids. The V end was cut by 3 bases, the J end by 7 bases, with 16 bases between. The CDR3 sequence is CASSPPGGAGEQYF. CDR3 DNA sequence: TGTGCCAGCTCACCCCCAGGGGGGGCGGGGGAGCAGTACTTC.

This chain joins TRBV10-3 and TRBJ2-1; TRBD1 might be the D (5 bases). V lost 9 bases and J 9 bases, leaving 21 bases between the germline ends. The CDR3 has 14 residues. Germline loops: CDR1 ENHRY, CDR2 SYGVKD. CDR3 in amino acids: CAIWGGLDPGEQFF. Here the CDR3 DNA reads TGTGCCATTTGGGGCGGCCTCGATCCGGGTGAGCAGTTCTTC.

J is TRBJ2-3 and V is TRBV25-1; D remains ambiguous. The CDR3 length is 15 residues. Trimming took off 8 bases at V and 5 bases at J, with 20 bases between the two ends. Germline V gene sequence: CDR1 MGHDK, CDR2 SYGVNS. This chain's CDR3 is CASSVRPTGLDTQYF. As DNA, the CDR3 is TGTGCCAGCTCTGTCCGGCCGACCGGCTTAGATACGCAGTATTTT. Looking up the rest from reference TRBV25-1 and TRBJ2-3 gives the full variable domain: EADIYQTPRYLVIGTGKKITLECSQTMGHDKMYWYQQDPGMELHLIHYSYGVNSTEKGDLSSESTVSRIRTEHFPLTLESARPSHTSQYLCASSVRPTGLDTQYFGPGTRLTVL.

The chain couples TRBV27 to TRBJ2-7; D may be TRBD1 (5 bases). Trimming took 2 bases from V and 3 from J, leaving 8 bases between them. Germline CDR1 MNHEY, CDR2 SMNVEV (reference sequence). The length of the CDR3 is 13 residues. The DNA for the CDR3 is TGTGCCAGCAGTTTAAGGCAGGGCTACGAGCAGTACTTC. It is translated as CASSLRQGYEQYF.

The V and J genes are TRBV5-1 and TRBJ1-6; D is unclear. Germline CDR1 reads SGHRS; CDR2 reads YFSETQ. V lost 2 bases to trimming and J lost 7 bases, with 7 bases between them. The CDR3 is made up of 13 amino acids. CDR3 bases: TGCGCCAGCAGCTTCGGACCCAATTCACCCCTCCACTTT. It is translated as CASSFGPNSPLHF.

This rearrangement joins TRBV28 to TRBJ1-2; D ambiguous. This CDR3 has 16 residues. Looked up from germline, CDR1 is MDHEN and CDR2 is SYDVKM. The V gene lost 3 bases and the J gene lost 5 bases, with 19 bases spanning the gap. The CDR3 here is CASSFDPTGIQYGYTF. CDR3 nucleotides: TGTGCCAGCAGTTTTGACCCGACGGGGATACAATATGGCTACACCTTC.

This clone appeared once. This chain links TRBV27 with TRBJ2-2; the match to TRBD2 covers 10 bases. This CDR3 contains 16 residues. Germline V gene data show CDR1 as MNHEY and CDR2 as SMNVEV (reference sequence). The V segment lost 4 bases and the J segment 4 bases; nucleotides outside the gene matches: 6. The CDR3 spells CASSSHSGGLTGELFF. The CDR3 DNA reads TGTGCCAGCAGTTCCCATAGCGGGGGGCTCACCGGGGAGCTGTTTTTT.

The chain recombines TRBV5-1 with TRBJ1-1; 9 bases map to TRBD1. CDR1 is SGHRS, CDR2 YFSETQ, per germline. The CDR3 runs to 14 residues. Trimming cost V 4 bases and J 1 base; bases outside gene matches: 2. CDR3 sequence reads: CASSTGQGNTEAFF. The CDR3 bases are TGCGCCAGCAGCACGGGACAGGGGAACACTGAAGCTTTCTTT. Full variable domain (remainder filled in from reference TRBV5-1 and TRBJ1-1): KAGVTQTPRYLIKTRGQQVTLSCSPISGHRSVSWYQQTPGQGLQFLFEYFSETQRNKGNFPGRFSGRQFSNSRSEMNVSTLELGDSALYLCASSTGQGNTEAFFGQGTRLTVV.

The chain uses TRBV5-8 and TRBJ1-4; D perhaps matches TRBD1 (5 bases). Germline CDR1 reads SGHTS; CDR2 reads YDEGEE. The CDR3 runs to 15 residues. Trimming took off 4 bases at V and 8 bases at J, with 18 bases between the two ends. DNA for the CDR3: TGTGCCAGCAGCCTGGATCGAGGGGCGCGAGAAAAACTGTTTTTT. Translating it yields CASSLDRGAREKLFF.

V and J are TRBV6-5 and TRBJ1-2; a possible D gene is TRBD1 (5 bases). Between the trimmed V and J ends, which lost 2 bases and 6 bases, there was a span of 10 bases. CDR3 length: 13 amino acids. In germline, CDR1 is MNHEY, CDR2 SVGAGI. CDR3 sequence reads: CASSYEGMHGYTF. The CDR3 DNA reads as TGTGCCAGCAGTTACGAGGGGATGCATGGCTACACCTTC.

The gene calls are TRBV5-1 and TRBJ1-2, with D uncertain. Per the germline V gene, CDR1 is SGHRS and CDR2 is YFSETQ. The CDR3 is 13 residues long. The germline V and J ends were trimmed by 5 bases and 2 bases, with 10 bases remaining between them. CDR3 amino acids: CASREGMNYGYTF. The DNA of the CDR3 is TGCGCCAGCAGAGAAGGGATGAACTATGGCTACACCTTC.

The chain is built from TRBV19 and TRBJ2-7; D remains unclear. Deletions cut 1 base from V and 0 bases from J, with 10 bases between. Looked up from germline, CDR1 is LNHDA and CDR2 is SQIVND (reference sequence). CDR3 length equals 15 residues. The CDR3 nucleotides are TGTGCCAGTAGTATAGGTCCAGGATACTCCTACGAGCAGTACTTC. Its translation: CASSIGPGYSYEQYF. Using reference TRBV19 and TRBJ2-7 for the parts outside the CDR3, the full variable domain is DGGITQSPKYLFRKEGQNVTLSCEQNLNHDAMYWYRQDPGQGLRLIYYSQIVNDFQKGDIAEGYSVSREKKESFPLTVTSAQKNPTAFYLCASSIGPGYSYEQYFGPGTRLTVT.

This clone has a single count. Other DNA sequences in this sample translate to the same CDR3. The V gene is TRBV2, the J gene TRBJ2-1; TRBD2 aligns across 9 bases. The CDR3 consists of 16 residues. Trimming removed 4 bases from V and 10 bases from J; junction bases left unmatched: 14. Germline values: CDR1 SNHLY, CDR2 FYNNEI. The CDR3: CASSVTGVAGEGEQFF. CDR3 in DNA: TGTGCCAGCAGTGTTACCGGGGTAGCGGGGGAGGGGGAGCAGTTCTTC.

V gene TRBV7-3 combines with J gene TRBJ2-5, with TRBD2 identical over 14 bases. Germline CDR1 reads SGHTA; CDR2 reads FQGTGA. This CDR3 spans 16 amino acids. The V and J ends lost 5 bases and 4 bases, in that order; junction bases with no gene match: 6. CDR3 in amino acids: CASSPQGLAGGETQYF. The CDR3 DNA sequence: TGTGCCAGCAGCCCTCAAGGACTAGCGGGAGGAGAGACCCAGTACTTC.

The V call is TRBV14, the J call TRBJ1-6; the D is unclear. Germline CDR1 SGHDN, CDR2 FVKESK. This CDR3 is built from 13 residues. V was shortened by 3 bases and J by 8 bases, with 8 bases between the two germline ends. CDR3: CASSQGRHSPLHF. In DNA form, the CDR3 reads TGTGCCAGCAGCCAGGGGAGGCATTCACCCCTCCACTTT.

V and J are TRBV2 and TRBJ2-1; TRBD1 matches 8 bases. V gave up 10 bases and J gave up 8 bases; unmatched junction bases: 13. The CDR3 extends over 14 amino acids. Per germline, CDR1 SNHLY and CDR2 FYNNEI. In nucleotides, the CDR3 is TGTGCCACCCGAGACAGGGGTGGTTTTGATGAGCAGTTCTTC. Protein sequence: CATRDRGGFDEQFF.